Sequencing of this TCR beta chain was carried out in a study of shared clonotypes between healthy human individuals. With respect to this clone: The antigen remains unidentified.

Trimming pared 6 bases from V and 3 bases from J, leaving 14 bases between. CDR3 length: 15 amino acids. Germline-derived CDR1 and CDR2 are LNHDA and SQIVND (reference sequence). Findings and caveats of the study: Rarefaction demonstrated incomplete sorted-subset sequencing despite large depth.

Profiled with immunoSEQ multiplex PCR; TCRdb holds only in-frame clones, not every one. The table shows roughly 2,300,000 clones, with 85% to 95% occurring only once. The investigators split CD4+ cells into a CD45RA+ naive subset and a CD45RA-negative memory subset. The J gene is TRBJ2-2, the V gene TRBV19; the D gene is possibly TRBD2 (5 bases). This TCR came from a man aged 18-30 years in good health. Some clones in this sample may be carry-over from other donors' samples. Sequencing was carried out using naive CD4+ T cells from PBMCs. Subset noted: CD45RA+ positively selected. CDR3 DNA: TGTGCCAGTAGGGGAGCGGAGGTGTACACCGGGGAGCTGTTTTTT. Translating gives CASRGAEVYTGELFF.